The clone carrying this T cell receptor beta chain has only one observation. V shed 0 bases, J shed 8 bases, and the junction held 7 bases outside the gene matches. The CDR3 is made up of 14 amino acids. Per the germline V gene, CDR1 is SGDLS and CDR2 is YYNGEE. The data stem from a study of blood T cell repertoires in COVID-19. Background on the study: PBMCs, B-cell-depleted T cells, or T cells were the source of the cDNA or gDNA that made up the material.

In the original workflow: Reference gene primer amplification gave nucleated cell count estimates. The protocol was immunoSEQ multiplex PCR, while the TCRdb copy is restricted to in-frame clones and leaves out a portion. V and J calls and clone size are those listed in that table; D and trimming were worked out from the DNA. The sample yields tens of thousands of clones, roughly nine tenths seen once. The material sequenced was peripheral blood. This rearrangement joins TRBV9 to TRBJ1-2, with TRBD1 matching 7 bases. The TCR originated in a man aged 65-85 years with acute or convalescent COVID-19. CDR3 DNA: TGTGCCAGCAGCGTAGCTTTTACAGGGGTGGGCTACACCTTC. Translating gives CASSVAFTGVGYTF. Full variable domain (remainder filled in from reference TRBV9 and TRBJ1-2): DSGVTQTPKHLITATGQRVTLRCSPRSGDLSVYWYQQSLDQGLQFLIQYYNGEERAKGNILERFSAQQFPDLHSELNLSSLELGDSALYFCASSVAFTGVGYTFGSGTRLTVV.